Shown below are 21 T cell receptor beta chains from a single sample sequenced in a study of blood T cell repertoires in COVID-19. The protocol was immunoSEQ multiplex PCR, while the TCRdb copy is restricted to in-frame clones and leaves out a portion. This table has about 220,000 clones, roughly four fifths appearing once. The sequencing sample was made of peripheral blood. The receptors were sampled from a woman aged 40 to 50 with active or convalescent COVID-19.

The chain has TRBV10-3 and TRBJ1-5; 8 bases fit TRBD1. This CDR3 comprises 16 residues. Losses at the gene ends were 4 bases for V and 2 bases for J; bases not matched to a gene: 7. Germline values: CDR1 ENHRY, CDR2 SYGVKD. The CDR3 protein is CAISVGGQGGNQPQHF. As DNA, the CDR3 is TGTGCCATCAGTGTCGGCGGACAGGGCGGCAATCAGCCCCAGCATTTT.

The chain links TRBV6-1 to TRBJ2-7; 10 nucleotides line up with TRBD2. Germline lookup yields CDR1 MNHNS and CDR2 SASEGT. J was trimmed by 0 bases and V by 2 bases; bases with no gene match: 1. The CDR3 loop spans 15 amino acids. The CDR3 coding sequence is TGTGCCAGCAGTGAACTAGCGGGGGCCTCCTACGAGCAGTACTTC. This translates into CASSELAGASYEQYF.

The V and J genes are TRBV6-1 and TRBJ1-3, with D possibly being TRBD1 (5 bases). V was clipped by 1 base and J by 4 bases, with 5 bases between them. CDR1 and CDR2 from the germline V gene are MNHNS and SASEGT. The CDR3 runs to 13 residues. CDR3 region: CASSEDRGNTIYF. Written as DNA, the CDR3 is TGTGCCAGCAGTGAAGACAGGGGAAACACCATATATTTT.

This chain connects TRBV10-1 to TRBJ2-2, with unresolved D. Trimming took off 6 bases at V and 4 bases at J, with 9 bases between the two ends. This CDR3 is 13 amino acids long. In germline, CDR1 is WNHNN, CDR2 SYGVQD (reference sequence). CDR3 residues: CASREPVTGELFF. CDR3 coding DNA: TGCGCCAGCAGGGAGCCCGTCACCGGGGAGCTGTTTTTT.

The V call is TRBV9, the J call TRBJ2-1, with 11 positions matching TRBD2. Losses at the gene ends were 6 bases for V and 5 bases for J; bases not matched to a gene: 4. The germline CDR1 and CDR2 sequences are SGDLS and YYNGEE. The CDR3 consists of 14 residues. CDR3 bases: TGTGCCAGCACTCCGGGACTAGCGGACAATGAGCAGTTCTTC. Its translation: CASTPGLADNEQFF.

The rearrangement links TRBV19 to TRBJ1-1; the D is unclear. The CDR3 is 15 residues long. Germline-derived CDR1 and CDR2 are LNHDA and SQIVND (reference sequence). Trimming stripped 7 bases from V and 1 base from J, with 16 bases between. The CDR3 is CASTWAGSWNTEAFF. The CDR3 DNA follows: TGTGCCAGTACGTGGGCAGGATCGTGGAACACTGAAGCTTTCTTT.

This clone was counted once. The CDR3 DNA is TGTGCCAGCAGCCGTACAGGGAGAGGAAACACCATATATTTT. Amino acids: CASSRTGRGNTIYF. The chain carries TRBV7-9 and TRBJ1-3; weak D call: TRBD1 (6 bases). This CDR3 spans 14 amino acids. CDR1 is SEHNR and CDR2 is FQNEAQ in the germline V gene (reference sequence). Trimming stripped 5 bases from V and 4 bases from J, with 12 bases between.

The chain combines TRBV12-3 or TRBV12-4 with TRBJ2-1; D unresolved. The V end lost 7 bases, the J end lost 8 bases, and 15 bases lay between the germline ends. The CDR3 loop spans 13 amino acids. This CDR3 reads CASTAIEEDEQFF. CDR3 nucleotide sequence: TGTGCCAGCACTGCCATAGAAGAGGATGAGCAGTTCTTC.

Only one count was recorded for this clone. The chain recombines TRBV3-1 (or the pseudogene TRBV3-2) with TRBJ2-7, with 9 bases fitting TRBD2. Germline V CDR1 and CDR2: LGHDT, YNNKEL (reference sequence). The CDR3 contains 17 residues. The J segment lost 3 bases and the V segment lost 0 bases, leaving 9 bases of the junction unmatched. CDR3 residues: CASSQDIVAGAGYEQYF. In DNA, the CDR3 is TGTGCCAGCAGCCAAGATATAGTAGCGGGAGCAGGCTACGAGCAGTACTTC.

This chain connects TRBV7-6 to TRBJ1-1, with a possible D match to TRBD1 (6 bases). The V gene lost 5 bases and the J gene lost 1 base, with 8 bases spanning the gap. This CDR3 comprises 13 residues. Germline CDR1 and CDR2: SGHVS and FNYEAQ. CDR3 protein: CASSRDTNTEAFF. The CDR3 region has the DNA TGTGCCAGCAGCCGGGACACGAACACTGAAGCTTTCTTT.

This clone appeared once. The chain has TRBV5-1 and TRBJ2-1; TRBD2 agrees at 9 bases. Trimming at V came to 4 bases and at J to 6 bases, leaving 8 bases not matched to a gene. This CDR3 contains 15 residues. Germline V gene sequence: CDR1 SGHRS, CDR2 YFSETQ. The CDR3 spells CASSPGGRAGNEQFF. The CDR3 nucleotides read TGCGCCAGCAGCCCCGGCGGGAGGGCCGGCAATGAGCAGTTCTTC.

This sequence joins TRBV7-9 and TRBJ1-2; the D gene is possibly TRBD1 (5 bases). The germline V gene has CDR1 SEHNR and CDR2 FQNEAQ (reference sequence). This CDR3 comprises 13 residues. Deletions cut 4 bases from V and 3 bases from J, with 9 bases between. CDR3 sequence reads: CASSWGGDYGYTF. The CDR3 DNA sequence: TGTGCCAGCAGCTGGGGCGGGGACTATGGCTACACCTTC. The full variable domain, with the rest looked up from reference TRBV7-9 and TRBJ1-2, is DTGVSQNPRHKITKRGQNVTFRCDPISEHNRLYWYRQTLGQGPEFLTYFQNEAQLEKSRLLSDRFSAERPKGSFSTLEIQRTEQGDSAMYLCASSWGGDYGYTFGSGTRLTVV.

V and J are TRBV3-1 (or the pseudogene TRBV3-2) and TRBJ2-3; TRBD2 aligns across 7 bases. Germline V gene lookup returns CDR1 LGHDT and CDR2 YNNKEL (reference sequence). This CDR3 contains 16 residues. The junction had 10 bases not matched to a gene; V was cut back by 6 bases and J by 1 base. CDR3 protein: CASSLLSGTGTDTQYF. As DNA, the CDR3 is TGTGCCAGCAGTCTCCTGAGCGGGACGGGCACAGATACGCAGTATTTT.

V usage is TRBV6-1 and J usage is TRBJ1-2; D unresolved. CDR1 and CDR2 (germline): MNHNS, SASEGT. The CDR3 runs 12 residues. The germline V and J ends were trimmed by 2 bases and 3 bases, with 4 bases remaining between them. DNA for the CDR3: TGTGCCAGCAGTGAATCTGACTATGGCTACACCTTC. Protein sequence: CASSESDYGYTF.

The CDR3 loop reads CASSQAGPQGEEQYF. The CDR3 nucleotides read TGCGCCAGCAGCCAAGCGGGACCCCAGGGGGAGGAGCAGTACTTC. The gene calls are TRBV4-1 and TRBJ2-7; TRBD1 matches at 7 bases. The CDR3 sequence is 15 residues long. Per the germline V gene, CDR1 is MGHRA and CDR2 is YSYEKL. V was clipped by 1 base and J by 7 bases; unmatched bases: 10.

About this clone: Other DNA sequences from this sample encode an identical CDR3 as well. The V and J genes are TRBV25-1 and TRBJ1-4; D remains ambiguous. There are 16 residues in the CDR3. Trimming took 0 bases from V and 0 from J, leaving 8 bases between them. The germline CDR1 and CDR2 sequences are MGHDK and SYGVNS. CDR3 protein: CASSEYGGATNEKLFF. CDR3 DNA sequence: TGTGCCAGCAGTGAATACGGAGGTGCAACTAATGAAAAACTGTTTTTT.

This sequence joins TRBV3-1 (or the pseudogene TRBV3-2) and TRBJ1-3; D not certain. The V end lost 5 bases, the J end lost 0 bases, and 8 bases lay between the germline ends. Germline V lookup: CDR1 LGHDT, CDR2 YNNKEL (reference sequence). The length of the CDR3 is 14 residues. The CDR3 loop reads CASSDKGSGNTIYF. The CDR3 DNA is TGTGCCAGCAGCGACAAAGGCTCTGGAAACACCATATATTTT.

The chain carries TRBV11-2 and TRBJ2-1; weak D call: TRBD2 (5 bases). The germline V gene encodes CDR1 SGHAT and CDR2 FQNNGV. The CDR3 loop spans 14 amino acids. With 5 bases removed from V and 2 bases from J, the gap between germline ends came to 10 bases. CDR3 amino acids: CASSLSGAYNEQFF. In nucleotides, the CDR3 is TGTGCCAGCAGCCTCTCCGGGGCCTACAATGAGCAGTTCTTC.

The chain recombines TRBV19 with TRBJ1-1; TRBD1 might be the D (5 bases). Trimming left V 6 bases short and J 6 bases short, with 11 bases between. CDR3 length: 12 amino acids. Germline CDR1 and CDR2: LNHDA and SQIVND (reference sequence). The CDR3 DNA reads TGTGCCAGTAGCGAATTACAGGCTGAAGCTTTCTTT. Its protein product is CASSELQAEAFF.

The chain is built from TRBV18 and TRBJ1-1; no reliable D call. CDR1 is KGHSH and CDR2 is LQKENI in the germline V gene. The length of the CDR3 is 16 residues. Trimming took off 0 bases at V and 3 bases at J, with 14 bases between the two ends. The CDR3 bases are TGTGCCAGCTCACCACCGGTGTCAAGCCGAGACACTGAAGCTTTCTTT. Translating gives CASSPPVSSRDTEAFF.

The sample holds one count of this clone. The chain has TRBV5-1 and TRBJ2-6; 8 bases fit TRBD2. V trimming: 0 bases; J trimming: 2 bases; junction bases outside the gene matches: 4. Germline loops: CDR1 SGHRS, CDR2 YFSETQ. This CDR3 spans 17 amino acids. CDR3 sequence: CASSLGLAGTGANVLTF. CDR3 DNA sequence: TGCGCCAGCAGCTTGGGCCTAGCGGGTACTGGGGCCAACGTCCTGACTTTC.